The 10 T cell receptor beta chains given below trace back to one sample, sequenced in a study of identical twins (TCRdb year 2016). Libraries came from 5' RACE. Sequencing was carried out with an Illumina HiSeq 2000. TCRdb cleaned the public reads at Q25 with fastp, built clones with MiXCR and kept in-frame beta chains. Rows are unified per CDR3 protein, each entry keeping the most common DNA and genes. The sample includes roughly 720,000 distinct CDR3 sequences, with 18% observed a single time. Roughly 14% of the sample is held by the ten biggest clonotypes. The same sample was also studied in work on T cells expressing NK-cell markers.

Sequenced input: PBMCs. These receptors originate from a woman aged 18-29 years in good health.

The gene calls are TRBV25-1 and TRBJ1-6; TRBD1 aligns across 7 bases. Germline assignment: CDR1 MGHDK and CDR2 SYGVNS. After removal of 5 bases from V and 10 bases from J, the junction contained 14 bases not matched to a gene. The CDR3 runs 16 residues. CDR3 coding DNA: TGTGCCAGCAGTTCCAACAGGGGAAACGTGGGATCACCCCTCCACTTT. Translating it yields CASSSNRGNVGSPLHF.

This clonotype has just a few counts. V and J are TRBV6-5 and TRBJ2-5; D not resolved. This CDR3 has 13 residues. In germline, CDR1 is MNHEY, CDR2 SVGAGI. Trimming left V 3 bases short and J 3 bases short, with 8 bases between. In DNA form, the CDR3 reads TGTGCCAGCAGTTATGGTGGGAAAGAGACCCAGTACTTC. Its protein product is CASSYGGKETQYF.

There are a few counts of this clonotype. This rearrangement joins TRBV7-9 to TRBJ2-1, with TRBD1 identical over 10 bases. The CDR3 runs to 13 residues. Germline V gene data show CDR1 as SEHNR and CDR2 as FQNEAQ (reference sequence). J was trimmed by 13 bases and V by 3 bases; bases with no gene match: 6. For the CDR3, the DNA is TGTGCCAGCAGCTTCGGACAGGGGGTGAAACAGTTCTTC. This translates into CASSFGQGVKQFF.

The CDR3 region has the DNA TGTGCCAGCAGCTTGACTGGGACAGAGAACTATCAGCCCCAGCATTTT. Translation gives CASSLTGTENYQPQHF. The chain uses TRBV5-5 and TRBJ1-5, with 7 bases matching TRBD1. CDR3 length equals 16 residues. V shed 1 base, J shed 5 bases, and the junction held 9 bases outside the gene matches. The V gene's germline CDR1 is SGHKS and CDR2 YYEKEE (reference sequence).

The V and J genes are TRBV2 and TRBJ2-2; possible D gene TRBD2, 6 bases. CDR1 and CDR2 from the germline V gene are SNHLY and FYNNEI. Trimming pared 6 bases from V and 4 bases from J, leaving 12 bases between. CDR3 size: 14 residues. The CDR3 DNA reads TGTGCCAGCAGCCCACGGGGGAGCACCGGGGAGCTGTTTTTT. Amino acids: CASSPRGSTGELFF. The full variable domain, its missing parts supplied by reference TRBV2 and TRBJ2-2, is EPEVTQTPSHQVTQMGQEVILRCVPISNHLYFYWYRQILGQKVEFLVSFYNNEISEKSEIFDDQFSVERPDGSNFTLKIRSTKLEDSAMYFCASSPRGSTGELFFGEGSRLTVL.

This clonotype was seen a handful of times. This chain uses TRBV5-6 with TRBJ2-7; D is possibly TRBD2 (6 bases). Germline CDR1 is SGHDT and CDR2 is YYEEEE. Trimming took 1 base from V and 3 from J, leaving 14 bases between them. The CDR3 loop spans 15 amino acids. This CDR3 reads CASSLTATRGYEQYF. The CDR3 DNA reads as TGTGCCAGCAGCTTGACCGCGACTAGGGGCTACGAGCAGTACTTC.

This clonotype was detected once. The V and J genes are TRBV6-5 and TRBJ2-7, with 11 bases that match TRBD1. V lost 4 bases, J lost 3 bases, and 5 bases stayed unmatched. Germline V gives CDR1 MNHEY, CDR2 SVGAGI. This CDR3 region has 15 residues. DNA of the CDR3: TGTGCCAGCAGTTCGTCCGGGACAGGGGGCTACGAGCAGTACTTC. This sequence encodes CASSSSGTGGYEQYF.

V and J are TRBV10-3 and TRBJ2-3, with 9 bases matching TRBD1. The CDR3 covers 14 residues. Germline V gene sequence: CDR1 ENHRY, CDR2 SYGVKD. V was clipped by 11 bases and J by 6 bases; unmatched bases: 12. The CDR3 reads CAATGTGISDTQYF. The CDR3 nucleotides are TGTGCCGCCACCGGGACAGGGATATCCGATACGCAGTATTTT.

This clonotype was counted a few times. The chain recombines TRBV6-5 with TRBJ2-7; TRBD2 matches 8 bases. The germline V gene has CDR1 MNHEY and CDR2 SVGAGI. J lost 2 bases, V lost 5 bases, and 14 bases had no gene match. The CDR3 has 17 amino acids. The DNA for the CDR3 is TGTGCCAGCAGTAACCTGATAGCGGGAATGACGACCTACGAGCAGTACTTC. Translation: CASSNLIAGMTTYEQYF.

This clonotype was observed a few times. The chain carries TRBV27 and TRBJ1-1, with 7 bases fitting TRBD1. The germline V gene encodes CDR1 MNHEY and CDR2 SMNVEV (reference sequence). The trim removed 7 bases at V and 4 bases at J, leaving 6 bases unmatched. The CDR3 consists of 13 residues. The CDR3 coding sequence is TGTGCCAGCAAACAACAGGGGAGCACTGAAGCTTTCTTT. Encoded protein: CASKQQGSTEAFF.